This T cell receptor beta chain appears in the sequencing data of a study of blood T cell repertoires in COVID-19. Study-level information: PBMCs, B-cell-depleted T cells, or T cells were the source of the cDNA or gDNA that made up the material.

This table comes from immunoSEQ multiplex PCR, and its TCRdb copy is limited to in-frame clones, with some not included. The sample lists roughly 120,000 clones, about 74% occurring once. This clone appeared a single time. Material for sequencing was peripheral blood. This clonotype was obtained from a human donor in a cohort sampled during active COVID-19.

CDR3 in DNA: TGTGCCAGCAGCTTAGATTCAGGCGGAGGGCCCAACACTGAAGCTTTCTTT. This encodes CASSLDSGGGPNTEAFF. This chain uses TRBV11-2 with TRBJ1-1; D unresolved. The CDR3 sequence is 17 residues long. Per the germline V gene, CDR1 is SGHAT and CDR2 is FQNNGV. The ends were cut back, 0 bases at V and 2 bases at J, with 16 bases in the middle.